This T cell receptor (beta chain) was observed in a study of T-cell memory formation after mild COVID-19. Trimming took 2 bases from V and 4 from J, leaving 8 bases between them. The CDR3 loop spans 13 amino acids. Germline CDR1 MNHEY, CDR2 SVGEGT. This clonotype was recorded a few times. Its target is not known. Study observations and caveats: Contracting CD8+ clones were enriched in EMRA, CD4+ mainly in CM and EM.

In TCRdb, the 5' RACE reads were re-called with MiXCR into one record per CDR3 protein. The repertoire consists of about 440,000 distinct CDR3 sequences, with 20% occurring once and the leading ten covering 7.5% to 9.5%. The receptor was isolated from an adult woman who had mild COVID-19 (a few samples of this study predate the infection). Cell type and time point are not known. The chain links TRBV6-2 or TRBV6-3 to TRBJ1-1; no clear D. Sequenced material: PBMCs or a T cell subset sorted from them (not recorded which). The CDR3 DNA follows: TGTGCCAGCAGTTACACAGTTTCCACTGAAGCTTTCTTT. Residues: CASSYTVSTEAFF.